This T cell receptor beta chain was recorded in a study of shared clonotypes between healthy human individuals. Study-level information: CD4 naive and CD4 memory each took three plates per donor, while CD8 naive took two and CD8 memory one.

The CDR3 sequence is 19 residues long. Germline assignment: CDR1 SGHNT and CDR2 YYREEE (reference sequence). With V trimmed by 8 bases and J by 3 bases, 18 bases remained unmatched. The sample holds a few counts of this clone. Its antigen is still unknown. Notes on the study in general: The authors sampled blood alone, and tissue repertoires likely differ.

Donors comprised healthy HIV-negative adults lacking recent acute infections or vaccinations. Assay used: immunoSEQ multiplex PCR; TCRdb lists only in-frame clones, some missing. The sample shows around 1,100,000 clones, about 72% of them seen only once. The origin of this receptor is a man aged 18 to 29 in good health. Some clones in this sample may be carry-over from other donors' samples. The sequencing input was memory CD4+ T cells from PBMCs. Specified subset: CD45RA-negative fraction. The chain links TRBV5-4 to TRBJ2-1, with 12 positions matching TRBD1. The CDR3 region has the DNA TGTGCCAGTCTGCCCGGGACAGGGGGCGCGGGGTTCTACTACAATGAGCAGTTCTTC. Its translation is CASLPGTGGAGFYYNEQFF.